The 19 T cell receptor beta chains given below trace back to one sample, sequenced in a study of early T cells in non-severe SARS-CoV-2 infection. One entry per CDR3 protein, called by TCRdb with MiXCR from the 5' RACE reads. The sample lists tens of thousands of distinct CDR3 sequences, more than 9% occurring once. The sample consisted of whole blood. The receptors were sampled from an adult who was a healthcare worker with PCR-confirmed SARS-CoV-2 infection or an uninfected control (not recorded which).

This clonotype was seen only a few times. V gene TRBV21-1 combines with J gene TRBJ2-7; TRBD1, the table's D call, lacks a check against the DNA. TRBV21-1 corresponds to a pseudogene. This CDR3 comprises 13 residues. CDR3 in DNA: TGTGCCAGCTCCCGACAGGGGTGGTACGAGCAGTACTTC. Residues: CASSRQGWYEQYF.

At least ten counts were recorded for this clonotype. The J gene is TRBJ2-1, the V gene TRBV7-2, with no clear D. Germline CDR1 SGHTA, CDR2 FQGNSA. The CDR3 loop spans 15 amino acids. Between the trimmed V and J ends, which lost 6 bases and 5 bases, there was a span of 17 bases. CDR3 region: CASSPQRLYDNEQFF. The DNA of the CDR3 is TGTGCCAGCAGTCCTCAGAGGCTCTACGACAATGAGCAGTTCTTC. The entire variable domain, with the rest obtained from reference TRBV7-2 and TRBJ2-1, is as follows: GAGVSQSPSNKVTEKGKDVELRCDPISGHTALYWYRQSLGQGLEFLIYFQGNSAPDKSGLPSDRFSAERTGGSVSTLTIQRTQQEDSAVYLCASSPQRLYDNEQFFGPGTRLTVL.

The chain combines TRBV6-1 with TRBJ2-7; weak D call: TRBD1 (5 bases). Trimming took 1 base from V and 3 from J, leaving 10 bases between them. From germline, CDR1 is MNHNS and CDR2 SASEGT. The CDR3 has 14 amino acids. CDR3 loop: CASSEGGRGYEQYF. CDR3 in DNA: TGTGCCAGCAGTGAAGGGGGAAGGGGCTACGAGCAGTACTTC.

The chain employs TRBV11-2 and TRBJ2-7; weak D call: TRBD1 (6 bases). The CDR3 extends over 15 amino acids. Trimming left V 6 bases short and J 5 bases short, with 20 bases between. From germline, CDR1 is SGHAT and CDR2 FQNNGV. CDR3 DNA sequence: TGTGCCAGCAGTTTGGACAGCCCTAGGGACGACGAGCAGTACTTC. This sequence encodes CASSLDSPRDDEQYF.

The chain uses TRBV7-9 and TRBJ2-7, with a tentative D call TRBD2 (7 bases). The CDR3 loop spans 14 amino acids. V dropped 3 bases and J dropped 0 bases, with 9 bases sitting between them. Germline values: CDR1 SEHNR, CDR2 FQNEAQ (reference sequence). The CDR3 DNA reads TGTGCCAGCAGCTTGGGGGGGCTCTCCTACGAGCAGTACTTC. Translation gives CASSLGGLSYEQYF.

The chain carries TRBV2 and TRBJ1-6; D is unresolved. V shed 4 bases and J shed 2 bases, with 15 bases lying between them. Germline values: CDR1 SNHLY, CDR2 FYNNEI. This CDR3 comprises 17 residues. CDR3 region: CASSVSPLFAYNSPLHF. CDR3 coding DNA: TGTGCCAGCAGTGTATCCCCGCTTTTCGCCTATAATTCACCCCTCCACTTT.

This clonotype was observed a few times. The chain uses TRBV27 and TRBJ2-1; TRBD2 aligns across 10 bases. This CDR3 has 14 residues. Unmatched junction bases numbered 5, after V lost 6 bases and J lost 6 bases. Per germline, CDR1 MNHEY and CDR2 SMNVEV (reference sequence). The CDR3 here is CASSSGLAFNEQFF. In DNA form, the CDR3 reads TGTGCCAGCAGCTCGGGACTAGCGTTCAATGAGCAGTTCTTC.

In this sample, this clonotype turned up a few times. This chain connects TRBV12-3 or TRBV12-4 to TRBJ1-1, with D unclear. Trimming removed 5 bases at V and 4 bases at J, with 11 bases between. The CDR3 length is 13 residues. This chain's CDR3 is CASSPQEITEAFF. CDR3 bases: TGTGCCAGCAGTCCACAAGAGATCACTGAAGCTTTCTTT.

The chain combines TRBV4-3 with TRBJ2-7; 9 bases align to TRBD1. Germline V gives CDR1 LGHNA, CDR2 YSLEER. V was clipped by 2 bases and J by 0 bases; unmatched bases: 8. The CDR3 runs to 17 residues. The CDR3, as DNA: TGCGCCAGCAGCCAATATTCCGGGACAGGGAGCTCCTACGAGCAGTACTTC. This translates into CASSQYSGTGSSYEQYF.

This clonotype has just a few counts. This chain connects TRBV29-1 to TRBJ1-1; no reliable D call. Trimming stripped 5 bases from V and 6 bases from J, with 10 bases between. Germline CDR1 and CDR2: SQVTM and ANQGSEA. There are 11 residues in the CDR3. Here the CDR3 reads CSVIGMAEAFF. CDR3 bases: TGCAGCGTTATTGGCATGGCTGAAGCTTTCTTT.

This clonotype was recorded a few times. The chain links TRBV11-2 to TRBJ1-2, with 12 bases matching TRBD1. The J segment lost 6 bases and the V segment lost 1 base, leaving 3 bases of the junction unmatched. CDR1 is SGHAT, CDR2 FQNNGV, per germline. The length of the CDR3 is 15 residues. DNA of the CDR3: TGTGCCAGCAGCTTAGTTGGGACAGGGGGCGATGGCTACACCTTC. Translating it yields CASSLVGTGGDGYTF.

This clonotype was recorded a few times. The genes are TRBV12-3 or TRBV12-4 and TRBJ1-2; 10 bases are a match to TRBD1. V shed 3 bases, J shed 4 bases, and the junction held 8 bases outside the gene matches. The CDR3 consists of 16 residues. In DNA, the CDR3 is TGTGCCAGCAGTTTCTCACGGGACAGGGGAACCTATGGCTACACCTTC. Residues: CASSFSRDRGTYGYTF.

This clonotype has just a few counts. The chain carries TRBV19 and TRBJ2-7, with D perhaps TRBD1 (6 bases). V was shortened by 0 bases and J by 2 bases, with 11 bases between the two germline ends. The CDR3 consists of 15 residues. Germline V gene sequence: CDR1 LNHDA, CDR2 SQIVND (reference sequence). This chain's CDR3 is CASSIDHGQTYEQYF. CDR3 nucleotides: TGTGCCAGTAGTATAGATCATGGACAGACCTACGAGCAGTACTTC.

The chain uses TRBV20-1 and TRBJ2-1; TRBD2 agrees at 14 bases. V lost 5 bases to trimming and J lost 6 bases; unmatched junction nucleotides: 3. The germline V gene encodes CDR1 DFQATT and CDR2 SNEGSKA (reference sequence). CDR3 size: 14 residues. The CDR3 DNA reads TGCAGTGCTTCGACTAGCGGGAGGGCCAATGAGCAGTTCTTC. Translated, it gives CSASTSGRANEQFF.

This clonotype has a count of ten or more. The V call is TRBV12-3 or TRBV12-4, the J call TRBJ2-7; TRBD2 agrees at 8 bases. The CDR3 is 14 residues long. V gave up 6 bases and J gave up 0 bases; unmatched junction bases: 4. Here the CDR3 DNA reads TGTGCCAGCAGGGGAACTAGCGGCTCCTACGAGCAGTACTTC. Translation gives CASRGTSGSYEQYF.

This chain connects TRBV29-1 to TRBJ2-7; the D gene is possibly TRBD1 (5 bases). Trimming pared 5 bases from V and 6 bases from J, leaving 11 bases between. Germline values: CDR1 SQVTM, CDR2 ANQGSEA. There are 11 residues in the CDR3. CDR3 sequence reads: CSVSMGPEQYF. The CDR3 coding sequence is TGCAGCGTTAGTATGGGGCCCGAGCAGTACTTC.

This clonotype showed up just a few times. The V and J genes are TRBV5-4 and TRBJ2-1; possible D gene TRBD2, 6 bases. CDR3 length: 13 amino acids. CDR1 and CDR2 (germline): SGHNT, YYREEE (reference sequence). V lost 3 bases and J lost 8, with 12 bases in between. The CDR3 region is CASSWGLIDEQFF. The CDR3 DNA reads TGTGCCAGCAGCTGGGGACTCATTGATGAGCAGTTCTTC. Using reference TRBV5-4 and TRBJ2-1 for the parts outside the CDR3, the full variable domain is ETGVTQSPTHLIKTRGQQVTLRCSSQSGHNTVSWYQQALGQGPQFIFQYYREEENGRGNFPPRFSGLQFPNYSSELNVNALELDDSALYLCASSWGLIDEQFFGPGTRLTVL.

This clonotype has at least ten counts. This rearrangement joins TRBV6-5 to TRBJ1-3, with D unclear. V was shortened by 3 bases and J by 2 bases, with 11 bases between the two germline ends. CDR3 length: 15 residues. Germline V CDR1 and CDR2: MNHEY, SVGAGI. DNA for the CDR3: TGTGCCAGCAGTTATGGTCTGGGAACTGGAAACACCATATATTTT. Translated: CASSYGLGTGNTIYF.

Concerning this clonotype: No DNA is shown, since the ends of the CDR3 on it are uncertain; the CDR3 is the one TCRdb lists. The genes are TRBV7-3 and TRBJ2-2; the tabulated D call, TRBD2, remains unverified against the DNA. Ends included, the CDR3 has 18 residues. Germline CDR1 is SGHTA and CDR2 is FQGTGA. CDR3 region: CASSPGLAGGRTPGSCFF.